The 10 T cell receptor beta chains reported below all come from one sample, sequenced in a study of shared clonotypes between healthy human individuals. Assay used: immunoSEQ multiplex PCR; TCRdb lists only in-frame clones, some missing. The sample includes nearly 2 million clones, over 85% of them seen just once. Terminally differentiated effector memory CD45RA+ cells were left out of the naive CD8 fraction, which was CD45RO-negative and positively selected for CCR7. The source material was naive CD8+ T cells sorted from blood. The receptors were sampled from a man between 18 and 35 years old in good health.

This chain links TRBV2 with TRBJ2-5; TRBD2 agrees at 13 bases. V shed 8 bases and J 7 bases; nucleotides not matched to a gene: 13. This CDR3 has 16 residues. Looked up from germline, CDR1 is SNHLY and CDR2 is FYNNEI. CDR3 nucleotides: TGTGCCAGCGGATTTTCGACTAGCGGGGGGTCGGGGACCCAGTACTTC. Translation: CASGFSTSGGSGTQYF.

With respect to this clone: The junction differs from germline at one of its ends, possibly a read error. Here the CDR3 reads CASRTGADLHF. CDR3 DNA: TGCGCCAGCAGAACAGGGGCCGACCTGCACTTC. This rearrangement joins TRBV10-2 to TRBJ2-7, with 7 bases matching TRBD1. The CDR3 is made up of 11 amino acids. Germline-derived CDR1 and CDR2 are WSHSY and SAAADI.

The chain joins TRBV28 to TRBJ1-5; D gene ambiguous. CDR3 length: 14 amino acids. Per the germline V gene, CDR1 is MDHEN and CDR2 is SYDVKM. The V end lost 4 bases, the J end lost 0 bases, and 7 bases lay between the germline ends. CDR3 sequence: CASSSSDSNQPQHF. The CDR3 bases are TGTGCCAGCAGTTCAAGCGATAGCAATCAGCCCCAGCATTTT.

This clone was seen only once. The V gene is TRBV27, the J gene TRBJ1-2; D not resolved. V dropped 1 base and J dropped 4 bases, with 10 bases sitting between them. CDR1 MNHEY and CDR2 SMNVEV come from the germline V gene (reference sequence). The CDR3 is made up of 14 amino acids. The CDR3 reads CASSLYLGSYGYTF. DNA for the CDR3: TGTGCCAGCAGTTTATATCTCGGGAGCTATGGCTACACCTTC.

The V call is TRBV5-4, the J call TRBJ2-3, with 10 bases aligning to TRBD2. The CDR3 extends over 16 amino acids. CDR1 SGHNT and CDR2 YYREEE come from the germline V gene (reference sequence). Germline trimming cut 4 bases from V and 4 bases from J; bases unmatched to any gene: 9. Written as DNA, the CDR3 is TGTGCCAGCAGCCCCCTAGCGGGAGCCCCCCCAGATACGCAGTATTTT. Its protein is CASSPLAGAPPDTQYF.

The sample holds one count of this clone. The chain employs TRBV28 and TRBJ1-2; no firm D call. Germline CDR1 reads MDHEN; CDR2 reads SYDVKM. Trimming removed 5 bases from V and 4 bases from J, with 11 bases in between. The CDR3 is 13 amino acids. The CDR3 sequence: CASSEIGIYGYTF. The CDR3 nucleotides read TGTGCCAGCAGTGAAATAGGTATCTATGGCTACACCTTC.

This clone showed up just once. Other DNA sequences within the sample encode an identical CDR3. The chain couples TRBV5-4 to TRBJ2-7; D is undetermined. From germline, CDR1 is SGHNT and CDR2 YYREEE (reference sequence). The CDR3 is made up of 11 amino acids. V was cut by 0 bases and J by 7 bases, with 5 bases left in between. The CDR3 reads CASSLGLEQYF. The CDR3 DNA reads as TGTGCCAGCAGCTTGGGCCTAGAGCAGTACTTC.

The V gene is TRBV6-5, the J gene TRBJ1-4; D remains unclear. Trimming cost V 6 bases and J 0 bases, with 11 bases left between them. The CDR3 consists of 15 residues. Germline V gives CDR1 MNHEY, CDR2 SVGAGI. In nucleotides, the CDR3 is TGTGCCAGCAGGTTGTTAGGCTCAACTAATGAAAAACTGTTTTTT. Translated, it gives CASRLLGSTNEKLFF.

The chain joins TRBV6-5 to TRBJ2-2; D unclear. The CDR3 totals 16 residues. Trimming removed 4 bases at V and 3 bases at J, with 15 bases between. Germline V gene sequence: CDR1 MNHEY, CDR2 SVGAGI. DNA of the CDR3: TGTGCCAGCAGTTCCTCTCTCCTCCTTTACACCGGGGAGCTGTTTTTT. Residues: CASSSSLLLYTGELFF.

V and J are TRBV19 and TRBJ1-1; the D gene is possibly TRBD1 (5 bases). The CDR3 covers 14 residues. Germline CDR1 is LNHDA and CDR2 is SQIVND (reference sequence). Between the trimmed V and J ends, which lost 7 bases and 7 bases, there was a span of 19 bases. The CDR3 DNA follows: TGTGCCAGTACCACGTGGGAGGGGAGTGGTGAAGCTTTCTTT. Amino acid sequence: CASTTWEGSGEAFF.